The rows below give T cell receptor beta chains drawn from one sample of a study of T-cell reconstitution after alpha-beta-depleted transplantation in children. MiXCR was run by TCRdb on the PCR reads, yielding one entry per CDR3 protein. This sample has 440,000 or so distinct CDR3 sequences, with around two fifths found just once. The sample in question was PBMCs, obtained before TCRalphabeta/CD19-depleted stem cell transplant. Receptor source: a girl aged 2-9 years with aplastic anemia, due to receive a stem cell transplant. CDR3s include the opening cysteine and the closing phenylalanine or tryptophan. A D gene is named only where the DNA matches it firmly. Part of the rows lack a size; the others show once, few, many or a class for expanded clones.

D gene	clone size	V gene	CDR3 length	J gene	CDR3 DNA	CDR3 protein
-	-	TRBV6-1	15	TRBJ2-7	TGTGCCAGCAGCCCCTATGGGAGTGAAGCGTTCGAGCAGTACTTC	CASSPYGSEAFEQYF
-	many	TRBV24-1	15	TRBJ1-5	TGTGCCACCAGTGATGTCGGGGGCCGAAATCAGCCCCAGCATTTT	CATSDVGGRNQPQHF
TRBD2	few	TRBV5-1	16	TRBJ2-1	TGCGCCAGCAGCTTCCTAGGACTAGGCCTCGCTCATGAGCAGTTCTTC	CASSFLGLGLAHEQFF
TRBD2	few	TRBV30	12	TRBJ2-3	TGTGCCTGCGGACTAGCGGGGCATACGCAGTATTTT	CACGLAGHTQYF
-	many	TRBV5-1	15	TRBJ1-3	TGCGCCAGCAGCCGGGCGCAGGGTTCTGGAAACACCATATATTTT	CASSRAQGSGNTIYF
-	-	TRBV20-1	11	TRBJ2-7	TGCAGTGCTATGCCAGCGGAGAGGCAGTACTTC	CSAMPAERQYF
TRBD1	many	TRBV4-1	13	TRBJ2-7	TGCGCCAGCGCCCGGGACAGGGTCTACGAGCAGTACTTC	CASARDRVYEQYF
-	many	TRBV12-3/TRBV12-4	14	TRBJ1-1	TGTGCCAGCATCTTACAGGAATCGAACACTGAAGCTTTCTTT	CASILQESNTEAFF
-	-	TRBV7-2	15	TRBJ1-5	TGTGCCAGCAGCTTGGCCCACCCTCTCAATCAGCCCCAGCATTTT	CASSLAHPLNQPQHF
-	-	TRBV7-9	14	TRBJ2-2	TGTGCCAGCGCCCTCCCTTTGAACACCGGGGAGCTGTTTTTT	CASALPLNTGELFF
-	-	TRBV6-2/TRBV6-3	12	TRBJ2-2	TGTGCCAGCAGTTCGATCAGCGGGGAGCTGTTTTTT	CASSSISGELFF
-	-	TRBV7-9	17	TRBJ2-6	TGTGCCAGCAGCAAAGGGACGGGAGACTCTGGGGCCAACGTCCTGACTTTC	CASSKGTGDSGANVLTF
-	-	TRBV20-1	13	TRBJ2-3	TGCAGTGCCGGAGGGCCCAGCACAGATACGCAGTATTTT	CSAGGPSTDTQYF
-	-	TRBV12-3/TRBV12-4	14	TRBJ2-2	TGTGCCAGCAGCCCTGGGCCGGTGGGCGGGGAGCTGTTTTTT	CASSPGPVGGELFF
-	few	TRBV20-1	16	TRBJ2-7	TGCAGTGCTAGAGTCCCAGGCAGGGTTGGGGGGACCGAGCAGTACTTC	CSARVPGRVGGTEQYF
TRBD1	-	TRBV5-1	15	TRBJ2-2	TGCGCCAGCAGCTCGGGACAGAGAAACACCGGGGAGCTGTTTTTT	CASSSGQRNTGELFF
-	-	TRBV3-1	16	TRBJ2-3	TGTGCCAGCAGCCAAGATACAAGGGCCTTCACAGATACGCAGTATTTT	CASSQDTRAFTDTQYF
TRBD1	-	TRBV7-2	15	TRBJ1-2	TGTGCCAGCAGCACCAGACAGGGGGCTTTTGGTGGCTACACCTTC	CASSTRQGAFGGYTF
TRBD1	-	TRBV5-1	15	TRBJ1-5	TGCGCCAGCAGCTTGACCGGGACAGGGAGTCAGCCCCAGCATTTT	CASSLTGTGSQPQHF
-	few	TRBV5-1	14	TRBJ1-6	TGCGCCAGCAGCTTGGGGGCAGGGGCCTCACCCCTCCACTTT	CASSLGAGASPLHF
TRBD2	many	TRBV7-3	15	TRBJ2-1	TGTGCCAGCAGCCTACTTAGCGGGAGCCACAATGAGCAGTTCTTC	CASSLLSGSHNEQFF
TRBD1	-	TRBV5-1	14	TRBJ1-1	TGCGCCAGCAGCTCAACAGGGCAGGGGGCTGAAGTTTTCTTT	CASSSTGQGAEVFF
TRBD2	many	TRBV29-1	16	TRBJ2-2	TGCAGCGTCACCGGGACTAGCGGGAGAGGCCCTCGGGAGCTGTTTTTT	CSVTGTSGRGPRELFF
-	-	TRBV20-1	14	TRBJ2-7	TGCAGTGCAATCCCAGGGAGCGGATCCTACGAGCAGTACTTC	CSAIPGSGSYEQYF
-	-	TRBV9	13	TRBJ2-7	TGTGCCAGCAGCGAGGGACCCTCCTCCGAGCAGTACTTC	CASSEGPSSEQYF
-	few	TRBV6-2/TRBV6-3	15	TRBJ2-3	TGTGCCAGCAGTTACTCGAGTAATGAGGGCGGTACGCAGTATTTT	CASSYSSNEGGTQYF
-	-	TRBV12-3/TRBV12-4	13	TRBJ2-7	TGTGCCAGCAGTTCCCGAGGAGCCTACGAGCAGTACTTC	CASSSRGAYEQYF
-	many	TRBV20-1	14	TRBJ2-3	TGCAGTGCTAGAGAGGGTTTCGAGGGAGATACGCAGTATTTT	CSAREGFEGDTQYF
TRBD2	-	TRBV15	17	TRBJ2-2	TGTGCCACCAGCAGAGATATCGGACTAGCGGACACCGGGGAGCTGTTTTTT	CATSRDIGLADTGELFF
-	-	TRBV5-6	13	TRBJ2-7	TGTGCCAGCAGCAGGGCAGGAGCTCGCGAGCAGTACTTC	CASSRAGAREQYF